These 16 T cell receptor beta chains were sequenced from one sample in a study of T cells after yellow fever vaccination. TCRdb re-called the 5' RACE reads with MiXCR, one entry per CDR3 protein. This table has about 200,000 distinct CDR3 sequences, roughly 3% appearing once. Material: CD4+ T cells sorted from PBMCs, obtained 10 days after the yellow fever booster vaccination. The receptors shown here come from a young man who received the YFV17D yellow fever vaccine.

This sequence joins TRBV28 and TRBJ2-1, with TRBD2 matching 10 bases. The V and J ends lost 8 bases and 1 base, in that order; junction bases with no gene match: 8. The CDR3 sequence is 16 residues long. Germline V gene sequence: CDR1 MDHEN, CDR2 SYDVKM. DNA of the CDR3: TGTGCCAGCGGGCTAGCGGGGGCCCTTTCCTACAATGAGCAGTTCTTC. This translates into CASGLAGALSYNEQFF.

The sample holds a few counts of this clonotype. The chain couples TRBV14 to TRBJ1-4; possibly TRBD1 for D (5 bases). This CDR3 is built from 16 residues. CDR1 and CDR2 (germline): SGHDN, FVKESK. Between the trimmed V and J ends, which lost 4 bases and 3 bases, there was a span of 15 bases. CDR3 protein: CASSRSFGASNEKLFF. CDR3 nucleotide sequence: TGTGCCAGCAGCCGTTCCTTTGGGGCTTCTAATGAAAAACTGTTTTTT.

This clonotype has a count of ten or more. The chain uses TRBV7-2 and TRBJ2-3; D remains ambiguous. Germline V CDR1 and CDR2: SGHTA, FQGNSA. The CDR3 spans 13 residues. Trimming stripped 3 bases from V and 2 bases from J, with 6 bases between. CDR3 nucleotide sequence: TGTGCCAGCAGCTTTCGACCCACAGATACGCAGTATTTT. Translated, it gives CASSFRPTDTQYF.

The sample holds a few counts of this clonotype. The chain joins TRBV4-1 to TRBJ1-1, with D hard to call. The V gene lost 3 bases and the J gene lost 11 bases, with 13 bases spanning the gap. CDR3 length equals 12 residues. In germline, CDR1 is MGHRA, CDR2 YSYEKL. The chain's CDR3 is CASSHPYGGAFF. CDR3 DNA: TGCGCCAGCAGCCACCCCTACGGCGGTGCTTTCTTT.

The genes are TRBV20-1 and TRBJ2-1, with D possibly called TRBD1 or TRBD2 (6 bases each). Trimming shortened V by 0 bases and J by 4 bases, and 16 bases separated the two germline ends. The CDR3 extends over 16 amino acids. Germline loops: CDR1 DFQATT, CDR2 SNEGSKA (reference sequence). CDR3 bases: TGCAGTGCTAGAGAGGGGGGCCCTCGACTATACAATGAGCAGTTCTTC. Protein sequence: CSAREGGPRLYNEQFF.

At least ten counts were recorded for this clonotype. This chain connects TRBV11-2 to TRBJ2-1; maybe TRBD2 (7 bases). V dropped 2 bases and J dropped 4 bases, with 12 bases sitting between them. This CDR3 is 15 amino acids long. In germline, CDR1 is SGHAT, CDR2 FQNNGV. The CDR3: CASSLIGGLYNEQFF. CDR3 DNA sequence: TGTGCCAGCAGCTTAATCGGGGGGCTTTACAATGAGCAGTTCTTC.

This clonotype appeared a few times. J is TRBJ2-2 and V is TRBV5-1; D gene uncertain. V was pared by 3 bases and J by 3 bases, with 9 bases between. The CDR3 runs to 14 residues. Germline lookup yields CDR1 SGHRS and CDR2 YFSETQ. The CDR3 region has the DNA TGCGCCAGCAGCTCAACGGCTTACACCGGGGAGCTGTTTTTT. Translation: CASSSTAYTGELFF. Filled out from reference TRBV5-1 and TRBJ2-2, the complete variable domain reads KAGVTQTPRYLIKTRGQQVTLSCSPISGHRSVSWYQQTPGQGLQFLFEYFSETQRNKGNFPGRFSGRQFSNSRSEMNVSTLELGDSALYLCASSSTAYTGELFFGEGSRLTVL.

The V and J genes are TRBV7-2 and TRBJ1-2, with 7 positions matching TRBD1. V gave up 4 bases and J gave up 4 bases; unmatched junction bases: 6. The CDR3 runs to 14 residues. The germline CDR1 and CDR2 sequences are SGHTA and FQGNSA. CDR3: CASSSQGVGYGYTF. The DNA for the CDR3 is TGTGCCAGCAGCTCTCAGGGGGTTGGCTATGGCTACACCTTC.

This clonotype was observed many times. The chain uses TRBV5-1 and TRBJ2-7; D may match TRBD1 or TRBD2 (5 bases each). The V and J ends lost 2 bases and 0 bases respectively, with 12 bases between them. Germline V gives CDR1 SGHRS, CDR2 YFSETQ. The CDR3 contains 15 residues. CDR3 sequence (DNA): TGCGCCAGCAGCTTTCGGGGCGACAGCTCCTACGAGCAGTACTTC. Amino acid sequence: CASSFRGDSSYEQYF.

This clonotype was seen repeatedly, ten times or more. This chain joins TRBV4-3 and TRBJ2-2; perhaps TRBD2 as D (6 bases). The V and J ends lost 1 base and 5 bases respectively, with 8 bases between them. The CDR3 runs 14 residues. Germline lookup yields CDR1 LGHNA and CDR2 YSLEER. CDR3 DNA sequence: TGCGCCAGCAGCCAAGTGGGGGGTACCGGGGAGCTGTTTTTT. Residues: CASSQVGGTGELFF.

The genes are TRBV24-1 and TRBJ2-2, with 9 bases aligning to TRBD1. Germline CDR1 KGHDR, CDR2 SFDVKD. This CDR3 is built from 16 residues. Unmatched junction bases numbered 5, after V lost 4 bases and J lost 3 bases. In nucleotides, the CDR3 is TGTGCCACCAGTGAACCTGACAGGGGGGACACCGGGGAGCTGTTTTTT. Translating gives CATSEPDRGDTGELFF.

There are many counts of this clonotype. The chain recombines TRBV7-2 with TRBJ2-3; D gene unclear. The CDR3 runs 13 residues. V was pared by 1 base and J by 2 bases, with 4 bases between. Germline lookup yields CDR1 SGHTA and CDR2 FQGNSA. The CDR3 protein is CASSLDPTDTQYF. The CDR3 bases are TGTGCCAGCAGCTTAGACCCCACAGATACGCAGTATTTT.

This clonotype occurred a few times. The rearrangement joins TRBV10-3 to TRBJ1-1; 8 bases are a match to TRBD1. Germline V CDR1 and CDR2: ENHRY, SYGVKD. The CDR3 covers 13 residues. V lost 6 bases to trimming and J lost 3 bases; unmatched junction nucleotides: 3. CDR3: CAISPDRDTEAFF. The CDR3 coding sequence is TGTGCCATCAGCCCGGACAGGGACACTGAAGCTTTCTTT.

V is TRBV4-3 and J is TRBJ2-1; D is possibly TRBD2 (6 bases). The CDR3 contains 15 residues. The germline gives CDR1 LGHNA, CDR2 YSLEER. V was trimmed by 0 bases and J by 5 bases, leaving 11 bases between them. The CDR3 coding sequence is TGCGCCAGCAGCCAAGACGGGGGAGGCAACAATGAGCAGTTCTTC. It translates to CASSQDGGGNNEQFF.

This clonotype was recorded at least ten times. CDR3 nucleotide sequence: TGCGCCAGCAGCCAGTTAAGGGCTAGTGAAGCTTTCTTT. Translation gives CASSQLRASEAFF. The genes are TRBV4-1 and TRBJ1-1, with D hard to call. CDR1 and CDR2 from the germline V gene are MGHRA and YSYEKL. The CDR3 runs 13 residues. The ends were cut back, 3 bases at V and 7 bases at J, with 12 bases in the middle.

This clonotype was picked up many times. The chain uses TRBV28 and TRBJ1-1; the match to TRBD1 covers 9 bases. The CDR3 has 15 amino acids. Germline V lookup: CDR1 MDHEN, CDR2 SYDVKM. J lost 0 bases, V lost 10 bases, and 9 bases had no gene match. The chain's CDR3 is CATRYRQGVNTEAFF. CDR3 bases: TGTGCCACCCGATACCGACAGGGGGTGAACACTGAAGCTTTCTTT.